This T cell receptor beta chain emerged from a study of T cell changes during pregnancy in multiple sclerosis. The table came from immunoSEQ multiplex PCR; TCRdb's copy has only in-frame clones and leaves some out. The sample lists tens of thousands of clones, around 92% occurring once. Germline-derived CDR1 and CDR2 are MNHEY and SMNVEV (reference sequence). Unmatched junction bases numbered 12, after V lost 3 bases and J lost 4 bases. The CDR3 length is 18 residues. This receptor was taken from a female donor with multiple sclerosis, enrolled in a pregnancy study. V usage is TRBV27 and J usage is TRBJ2-2; TRBD2 matches 9 bases. The sample was CD8+ T cells from peripheral blood mononuclear cells, taken before pregnancy. CDR3 loop: CASSFAAGGPYGTGELFF. The CDR3 DNA sequence: TGTGCCAGCAGTTTTGCGGCGGGAGGGCCGTATGGCACCGGGGAGCTGTTTTTT.